What follows are 23 T cell receptor beta chains derived from one specimen sequenced in a study of blood T cell repertoires in COVID-19. The data were produced by immunoSEQ multiplex PCR, yet TCRdb's version contains in-frame clones alone and is incomplete. The table has approximately 200,000 clones, 80% to 90% seen once; the top ten hold around 1.1%. Specimen: peripheral blood. The receptors stem from a man aged 30-40 years with acute or convalescent COVID-19.

This chain joins TRBV24-1 and TRBJ2-7; 7 positions match TRBD1. The CDR3 loop spans 17 amino acids. Per the germline V gene, CDR1 is KGHDR and CDR2 is SFDVKD. V lost 2 bases to trimming and J lost 2 bases; unmatched junction nucleotides: 11. The DNA of the CDR3 is TGTGCCACCAGTGATTCGACAACAGGGGCTATTACCTACGAGCAGTACTTC. The encoded protein is CATSDSTTGAITYEQYF.

V usage is TRBV28 and J usage is TRBJ1-1; 8 bases align to TRBD1. The CDR3 spans 12 residues. V gave up 6 bases and J gave up 10 bases; unmatched junction bases: 7. Germline V lookup: CDR1 MDHEN, CDR2 SYDVKM. The CDR3 DNA reads as TGTGCCAGCAGCCCTGAAGACAGGGGAGCTTTCTTT. Residues: CASSPEDRGAFF.

This rearrangement joins TRBV7-3 to TRBJ2-2; the match to TRBD2 covers 9 bases. CDR3 length: 16 residues. The germline CDR1 and CDR2 sequences are SGHTA and FQGTGA. V lost 1 base, J lost 4 bases, and 4 bases stayed unmatched. The CDR3 is CASSLSSGGGTGELFF. CDR3 DNA: TGTGCCAGCAGCTTAAGTAGCGGGGGAGGCACCGGGGAGCTGTTTTTT.

This chain links TRBV5-1 with TRBJ1-4; D perhaps matches TRBD1 (6 bases). The germline gives CDR1 SGHRS, CDR2 YFSETQ. Trimming left V 0 bases short and J 4 bases short, with 10 bases between. The CDR3 is 15 residues long. CDR3: CASSLGGQSNEKLFF. CDR3 coding DNA: TGCGCCAGCAGCTTGGGCGGACAGAGTAATGAAAAACTGTTTTTT.

J is TRBJ2-3 and V is TRBV5-1, with D possibly matching TRBD1 (5 bases). Germline V gives CDR1 SGHRS, CDR2 YFSETQ. The CDR3 runs 14 residues. The V end lost 7 bases, the J end lost 0 bases, and 12 bases lay between the germline ends. CDR3 region: CASCQGYSTDTQYF. In nucleotides, the CDR3 is TGCGCCAGCTGCCAGGGTTACAGCACAGATACGCAGTATTTT.

The rearrangement joins TRBV30 to TRBJ1-4; weak D call: TRBD1 (6 bases). Trimming cost V 3 bases and J 2 bases, with 13 bases left between them. This CDR3 has 15 residues. Germline CDR1 and CDR2: GTSNPN and SVGIG (reference sequence). The CDR3 is CAWSARQATNEKLFF. CDR3 coding DNA: TGTGCCTGGAGCGCCAGACAGGCCACTAATGAAAAACTGTTTTTT. The full variable domain, rest sourced from reference TRBV30 and TRBJ1-4, is SQTIHQWPATLVQPVGSPLSLECTVEGTSNPNLYWYRQAAGRGLQLLFYSVGIGQISSEVPQNLSASRPQDRQFILSSKKLLLSDSGFYLCAWSARQATNEKLFFGSGTQLSVL.

The chain uses TRBV6-6 and TRBJ1-2, with TRBD1 identical over 8 bases. The germline CDR1 and CDR2 sequences are MNHNY and SVGAGI (reference sequence). V lost 5 bases, J lost 0 bases, and 8 bases stayed unmatched. CDR3 length: 16 amino acids. The CDR3 nucleotides read TGTGCCAGCAGTCGCGGGGACAGGCGCGCTAACTATGGCTACACCTTC. Translation: CASSRGDRRANYGYTF.

In this sample, this clone turned up a few times. V and J are TRBV2 and TRBJ1-5, with TRBD1 matching 8 bases. Trimming removed 7 bases from V and 2 bases from J; junction bases left unmatched: 7. The germline gives CDR1 SNHLY, CDR2 FYNNEI. CDR3 length: 15 residues. The CDR3 sequence is CASTPDRVGNQPQHF. For the CDR3, the DNA is TGTGCCAGCACCCCGGACAGGGTAGGCAATCAGCCCCAGCATTTT.

V is TRBV3-1 (or the pseudogene TRBV3-2) and J is TRBJ2-3, with 7 bases lining up with TRBD1. The germline gives CDR1 LGHDT, CDR2 YNNKEL (reference sequence). The CDR3 spans 15 residues. J lost 4 bases, V lost 1 base, and 5 bases had no gene match. Here the CDR3 reads CASSQGPQGADTQYF. The CDR3 coding sequence is TGTGCCAGCAGCCAAGGACCCCAGGGGGCAGATACGCAGTATTTT.

The chain combines TRBV10-1 with TRBJ2-3; 7 nucleotides align to TRBD2. The germline V gene encodes CDR1 WNHNN and CDR2 SYGVQD (reference sequence). This CDR3 comprises 14 residues. V was pared by 3 bases and J by 3 bases, with 3 bases of the junction left unmatched. The CDR3 bases are TGCGCCAGCAGTGACGGGGGGAATACAGATACGCAGTATTTT. This codes for CASSDGGNTDTQYF.

This chain connects TRBV30 to TRBJ1-5; 10 bases fit TRBD1. The germline gives CDR1 GTSNPN, CDR2 SVGIG (reference sequence). With 1 base clipped from V and 7 bases from J, the junction kept 4 bases outside the gene matches. The length of the CDR3 is 14 residues. CDR3: CAWSAGQGSQPQHF. The CDR3 nucleotides are TGTGCCTGGAGTGCGGGACAGGGGTCACAGCCCCAGCATTTT.

The chain uses TRBV3-1 (or the pseudogene TRBV3-2) and TRBJ1-2; no clear D. Looked up from germline, CDR1 is LGHDT and CDR2 is YNNKEL (reference sequence). The CDR3 covers 14 residues. Trimming shortened V by 4 bases and J by 2 bases, and 11 bases separated the two germline ends. This CDR3 reads CASSPLEGNYGYTF. In DNA form, the CDR3 reads TGTGCCAGCAGCCCGCTTGAGGGCAACTATGGCTACACCTTC.

This rearrangement joins TRBV3-1 (or the pseudogene TRBV3-2) to TRBJ1-1, with a weak D call TRBD1 (5 bases). V was cut by 4 bases and J by 10 bases, with 22 bases left in between. Looked up from germline, CDR1 is LGHDT and CDR2 is YNNKEL (reference sequence). The CDR3 runs to 15 residues. The CDR3 is CASSRGNGGGQGAFF. The CDR3 DNA sequence: TGTGCCAGCAGCCGGGGTAATGGCGGTGGGCAGGGAGCTTTCTTT.

The V and J genes are TRBV5-1 and TRBJ2-5, with 9 bases identical to TRBD1. Germline trimming cut 4 bases from V and 4 bases from J; bases unmatched to any gene: 8. Germline V gene sequence: CDR1 SGHRS, CDR2 YFSETQ. The CDR3 is made up of 15 amino acids. CDR3 residues: CASSRFPGQGETQYF. CDR3 DNA: TGCGCCAGCAGCCGATTTCCGGGACAGGGAGAGACCCAGTACTTC.

CDR3 sequence reads: CSVGGSGSVDEQFF. The DNA of the CDR3 is TGCAGCGTTGGGGGTAGCGGGAGTGTGGATGAGCAGTTCTTC. This chain links TRBV29-1 with TRBJ2-1; 9 bases line up with TRBD2. Trimming cost V 4 bases and J 8 bases; bases outside gene matches: 9. CDR1 and CDR2 from the germline V gene are SQVTM and ANQGSEA. The CDR3 loop spans 14 amino acids.

V is TRBV28 and J is TRBJ1-2; a possible D gene is TRBD1 (5 bases). Trimming pared 3 bases from V and 4 bases from J, leaving 15 bases between. Germline assignment: CDR1 MDHEN and CDR2 SYDVKM. This CDR3 is 15 amino acids long. The CDR3 is CASSFSGGVVYGYTF. The CDR3 nucleotides read TGTGCCAGCAGTTTTTCGGGGGGGGTTGTCTATGGCTACACCTTC.

Only one count was recorded for this clone. The V gene is TRBV19, the J gene TRBJ2-7; 7 bases are shared with TRBD1. Germline loops: CDR1 LNHDA, CDR2 SQIVND (reference sequence). This CDR3 comprises 13 residues. V shed 5 bases and J 6 bases; nucleotides not matched to a gene: 7. The chain's CDR3 is CASSGSRGSEQYF. The CDR3 DNA is TGTGCCAGTAGTGGTAGCAGGGGGAGCGAGCAGTACTTC.

J is TRBJ2-3 and V is TRBV2; D is unresolved. The CDR3 is made up of 13 amino acids. The V and J ends lost 6 bases and 5 bases respectively, with 12 bases between them. The germline CDR1 and CDR2 sequences are SNHLY and FYNNEI. CDR3 coding DNA: TGTGCCAGCAGAGCCTATGAGGTAGATACGCAGTATTTT. Translation: CASRAYEVDTQYF.

V is TRBV5-1 and J is TRBJ2-3; 7 bases line up with TRBD2. The CDR3 consists of 15 residues. V shed 4 bases and J 2 bases; nucleotides not matched to a gene: 7. Germline V gene data show CDR1 as SGHRS and CDR2 as YFSETQ. As DNA, the CDR3 is TGCGCCAGCAGCCTCGGACTAGGGGACACAGATACGCAGTATTTT. Protein sequence: CASSLGLGDTDTQYF.

This chain links TRBV30 with TRBJ1-5; D is unclear. The germline gives CDR1 GTSNPN, CDR2 SVGIG (reference sequence). V lost 0 bases and J 9 bases, leaving 9 bases between the germline ends. The CDR3 runs 12 residues. CDR3 DNA: TGTGCCTGGAGTGTAAACCGAGGGCCCCAGCATTTT. Protein sequence: CAWSVNRGPQHF.

The chain carries TRBV6-1 and TRBJ2-1; 10 bases map to TRBD2. This CDR3 has 16 amino acids. The V and J ends lost 3 bases and 4 bases, in that order; junction bases with no gene match: 6. Germline V gene sequence: CDR1 MNHNS, CDR2 SASEGT. The CDR3 is CASSEELAGLYNEQFF. CDR3 nucleotide sequence: TGTGCCAGCAGTGAGGAACTAGCGGGATTATACAATGAGCAGTTCTTC.

V is TRBV30 and J is TRBJ1-5; the match to TRBD1 covers 8 bases. The V segment lost 5 bases and the J segment 8 bases; nucleotides outside the gene matches: 5. This CDR3 is 12 amino acids long. Germline V CDR1 and CDR2: GTSNPN, SVGIG (reference sequence). In nucleotides, the CDR3 is TGTGCCTGGTCCAGGGGGCGGGAGCCCCAGCATTTT. Translated, it gives CAWSRGREPQHF.

The rearrangement links TRBV27 to TRBJ1-2; TRBD1 is a possible D gene (5 bases). The V and J ends lost 7 bases and 8 bases respectively, with 20 bases between them. The germline V gene has CDR1 MNHEY and CDR2 SMNVEV (reference sequence). CDR3 length: 14 amino acids. In nucleotides, the CDR3 is TGTGCCAGCACCAGGCCGGGGGGACGAGAGGGCTACACCTTC. Translated: CASTRPGGREGYTF.